Presented here are 18 T cell receptor beta chains from one specimen sequenced in a study of blood T cell repertoires in COVID-19. Using immunoSEQ multiplex PCR, the repertoire was profiled, and TCRdb retains in-frame clones only, with some absent. Here the sample spans just over 300,000 clones, over 75% being singletons. Sequenced material: PBMCs or T cells enriched from blood (not recorded which). Receptor source: a man between 25 and 39 years old who had recovered from COVID-19.

As to this clone: An end of the junction differs from the germline gene, which may be a read error. This sequence joins TRBV6-5 and TRBJ2-7, with D perhaps matching TRBD2 (6 bases). The CDR3 totals 15 residues. CDR1 and CDR2 (germline): MNHEY, SVGAGI. Here the CDR3 DNA reads TGTGCCAGCAGTGACTCCGGGACTGGATCCTACGAGCAGTACTTC. It encodes CASSDSGTGSYEQYF.

V gene TRBV29-1 combines with J gene TRBJ2-7, with a tentative D call TRBD1 (6 bases). This CDR3 is built from 15 residues. The germline V gene encodes CDR1 SQVTM and CDR2 ANQGSEA. Trimming left V 4 bases short and J 6 bases short, with 22 bases between. CDR3 sequence reads: CSVVQDRSIRGEQYF. The CDR3 nucleotides are TGCAGCGTTGTCCAGGACAGATCAATACGGGGCGAGCAGTACTTC.

This sequence joins TRBV24-1 and TRBJ2-7, with TRBD1 matching over 7 bases. The V and J ends lost 10 bases and 3 bases, in that order; junction bases with no gene match: 5. CDR3 length equals 12 residues. Germline CDR1 KGHDR, CDR2 SFDVKD. CDR3 residues: CATAGTDYEQYF. The CDR3 DNA reads TGTGCCACAGCCGGGACAGACTACGAGCAGTACTTC.

CDR3 sequence reads: CASSLRSLVGYGYTF. The CDR3 bases are TGTGCCAGCAGTTTACGGTCATTAGTCGGGTATGGCTACACCTTC. The chain links TRBV28 to TRBJ1-2; D uncertain. This CDR3 has 15 residues. V gave up 2 bases and J gave up 5 bases, with 15 bases separating them. Germline V gives CDR1 MDHEN, CDR2 SYDVKM.

This clone was observed a few times. The gene calls are TRBV5-1 and TRBJ2-7, with D tentatively TRBD2 (6 bases). Germline loops: CDR1 SGHRS, CDR2 YFSETQ. V was trimmed by 0 bases and J by 2 bases, leaving 6 bases between them. The CDR3 consists of 13 residues. In DNA form, the CDR3 reads TGCGCCAGCAGCTTGGTAGCGGCCTACGAGCAGTACTTC. It yields the protein CASSLVAAYEQYF.

The chain combines TRBV5-4 with TRBJ1-4; no definite D call. The V and J ends lost 4 bases and 3 bases respectively, with 16 bases between them. Germline lookup yields CDR1 SGHNT and CDR2 YYREEE (reference sequence). The CDR3 has 16 residues. The DNA for the CDR3 is TGTGCCAGCAGCGCCTTCACCGGGTTGCCTAATGAAAAACTGTTTTTT. Amino acid sequence: CASSAFTGLPNEKLFF.

The chain joins TRBV7-6 to TRBJ2-3; 8 nucleotides align to TRBD2. The germline CDR1 and CDR2 sequences are SGHVS and FNYEAQ. This CDR3 contains 17 residues. The V and J ends lost 5 bases and 2 bases, in that order; junction bases with no gene match: 12. Written as DNA, the CDR3 is TGTGCCAGCAGCCCCCAGGCCGGGGGGGTGAACACAGATACGCAGTATTTT. This gives the protein CASSPQAGGVNTDTQYF.

In its sample, this clone was seen once. The gene calls are TRBV24-1 and TRBJ2-3; the match to TRBD2 covers 10 bases. CDR1 is KGHDR and CDR2 is SFDVKD in the germline V gene. CDR3 size: 16 residues. With 3 bases clipped from V and 4 bases from J, the junction kept 6 bases outside the gene matches. CDR3 protein: CATSDTSGVGADTQYF. As DNA, the CDR3 is TGTGCCACCAGTGATACTAGCGGGGTGGGCGCAGATACGCAGTATTTT.

The J gene is TRBJ2-3, the V gene TRBV19, with TRBD2 matching over 11 bases. The CDR3 is made up of 15 amino acids. Unmatched junction bases numbered 3, after V lost 6 bases and J lost 1 base. CDR1 LNHDA and CDR2 SQIVND come from the germline V gene (reference sequence). CDR3: CASRKLAGGTDTQYF. As DNA, the CDR3 is TGTGCCAGTAGGAAACTAGCGGGGGGCACAGATACGCAGTATTTT.

The genes are TRBV15 and TRBJ2-1, with TRBD2 identical over 7 bases. CDR1 is LNHNV, CDR2 YYDKDF, per germline (reference sequence). Trimming cost V 0 bases and J 2 bases; bases outside gene matches: 7. The CDR3 totals 17 residues. CDR3 protein: CATSRDSLARPYNEQFF. CDR3 nucleotide sequence: TGTGCCACCAGCAGAGATTCACTAGCGAGGCCCTACAATGAGCAGTTCTTC.

About this clone: Other DNA sequences in the same sample also yield this CDR3. The J gene is TRBJ1-1, the V gene TRBV28; tentatively, D is TRBD1 (6 bases). The CDR3 runs to 13 residues. The germline V gene encodes CDR1 MDHEN and CDR2 SYDVKM. V lost 2 bases and J lost 5, with 9 bases in between. The CDR3 DNA follows: TGTGCCAGCAGTTTAAGGGGGTTGACTGAAGCTTTCTTT. It yields the protein CASSLRGLTEAFF.

The gene calls are TRBV27 and TRBJ2-1; D gene uncertain. The ends were cut back, 2 bases at V and 1 base at J, with 9 bases in the middle. The CDR3 runs to 15 residues. Germline V gene lookup returns CDR1 MNHEY and CDR2 SMNVEV (reference sequence). The CDR3 DNA sequence: TGTGCCAGCAGTTTAGTATTTGTTTCCTACAATGAGCAGTTCTTC. This codes for CASSLVFVSYNEQFF.

This CDR3 reads CASRLTEAPYNEQFF. CDR3 DNA sequence: TGCGCCAGCAGGCTCACGGAGGCACCCTACAATGAGCAGTTCTTC. The J gene is TRBJ2-1, the V gene TRBV5-1; possibly TRBD2 for D (5 bases). Germline V gives CDR1 SGHRS, CDR2 YFSETQ. This CDR3 has 15 residues. Trimming removed 5 bases from V and 2 bases from J, with 14 bases in between.

This chain uses TRBV5-3 with TRBJ2-7, with D unclear. TRBV5-3 is given ORF status, its function remaining uncertain. Trimming removed 1 base from V and 0 bases from J, with 26 bases in between. CDR3 length: 20 residues. CDR3 region: CARSLYTGSTARRSSYEQYF. The CDR3 coding sequence is TGTGCCAGAAGCTTGTATACCGGAAGTACTGCTCGTAGGAGCTCCTACGAGCAGTACTTC.

In its sample, this clone was seen many times. The chain employs TRBV4-2 and TRBJ2-3, with 12 bases fitting TRBD2. V lost 0 bases, J lost 6 bases, and 4 bases stayed unmatched. The CDR3 totals 16 residues. Germline values: CDR1 LGHNA, CDR2 YNFKEQ. The CDR3 protein is CASSQDPTSGGDTQYF. DNA of the CDR3: TGTGCCAGCAGCCAAGATCCCACTAGCGGGGGGGATACGCAGTATTTT.

The J gene is TRBJ2-3, the V gene TRBV7-9, with 7 bases matching TRBD2. V shed 5 bases, J shed 2 bases, and the junction held 1 base outside the gene matches. The CDR3 has 13 amino acids. Germline lookup yields CDR1 SEHNR and CDR2 FQNEAQ (reference sequence). This CDR3 is CASSRDYTDTQYF. DNA for the CDR3: TGTGCCAGCAGCCGGGACTACACAGATACGCAGTATTTT. Complete variable domain (other parts from reference TRBV7-9 and TRBJ2-3): DTGVSQNPRHKITKRGQNVTFRCDPISEHNRLYWYRQTLGQGPEFLTYFQNEAQLEKSRLLSDRFSAERPKGSFSTLEIQRTEQGDSAMYLCASSRDYTDTQYFGPGTRLTVL.

The gene calls are TRBV5-1 and TRBJ1-2; D is ambiguous. The CDR3 loop spans 15 amino acids. With 2 bases removed from V and 3 bases from J, the gap between germline ends came to 14 bases. The V gene's germline CDR1 is SGHRS and CDR2 YFSETQ. CDR3 DNA sequence: TGCGCCAGCAGCTTCACGGCCGGAGGAGACTATGGCTACACCTTC. It yields the protein CASSFTAGGDYGYTF.

The chain joins TRBV7-9 to TRBJ2-3; 16 bases line up with TRBD2. Trimming at V came to 3 bases and at J to 4 bases, leaving 10 bases not matched to a gene. The germline V gene encodes CDR1 SEHNR and CDR2 FQNEAQ (reference sequence). The CDR3 covers 19 residues. This CDR3 is CASSLPSGTSGGDADTQYF. CDR3 nucleotide sequence: TGTGCCAGCAGCTTGCCGTCCGGGACTAGCGGGGGGGACGCAGATACGCAGTATTTT.